This T cell receptor beta chain derives from a study of T cell clonotyping in hematopoietic cell transplantation. Whole-study results and caveats: Pathologically expanded recipient clonotypes increased progressively from day 30 to day 180 as diversity fell.

This clone was recorded once. Its antigen is not known. Germline CDR1 reads MGHRA; CDR2 reads YSYEKL. The V end was cut by 0 bases, the J end by 8 bases, with 14 bases between. This CDR3 comprises 16 residues. Sequenced by immunoSEQ multiplex PCR; TCRdb stores in-frame clones only, minus some. The table records about 8,700 clones, 97% of them present only once. Here the sequenced sample was peripheral blood mononuclear cells, taken 100 days after allogeneic stem cell transplant. The V and J genes are TRBV4-1 and TRBJ1-6, with D unclear. The receptor's source is a male patient aged 60 to 75 who had an allogeneic stem cell transplant from a related donor, so the T cells may come from the graft donor. Some clones in this sample may be carry-over from other donors' samples. The CDR3 nucleotides read TGCGCCAGCAGCCAAGATCTGGCCCTGAGGGATTCACCCCTCCACTTT. It is translated as CASSQDLALRDSPLHF.